These 26 T cell receptor beta chains were sequenced from one sample in a study of esophageal squamous cell carcinoma under preoperative chemotherapy. From the PCR reads, TCRdb called clonotypes with MiXCR, one entry per CDR3 protein. The sample has about 32,000 distinct CDR3 sequences, 40% to 60% seen once. Noted time point: after preoperative PTX-NDP chemotherapy. Sampling was carried out from a patient given preoperative chemotherapy. These receptor sequences come from a human donor with esophageal squamous cell carcinoma. The donor label of this sample is uncertain.

The gene calls are TRBV7-9 and TRBJ2-7; 14 positions agree with TRBD2. V dropped 4 bases and J dropped 5; count of bases not matched to a gene: 10. The germline CDR1 and CDR2 sequences are SEHNR and FQNEAQ (reference sequence). The CDR3 runs 17 residues. The CDR3 nucleotides read TGTGCCAGCAGCTCAGGGACTAGCGGGAGAGGGGGCGACGAGCAGTACTTC. Translating gives CASSSGTSGRGGDEQYF.

This sequence joins TRBV7-2 and TRBJ2-3; TRBD1 is a possible D gene (6 bases). Germline V gene data show CDR1 as SGHTA and CDR2 as FQGNSA. This CDR3 has 13 residues. V was trimmed by 5 bases and J by 4 bases, leaving 10 bases between them. The CDR3 protein is CASSVQGSDTQYF. The CDR3 DNA reads as TGTGCCAGCAGCGTACAGGGCTCAGATACGCAGTATTTT.

This clonotype was seen at least ten times. This rearrangement joins TRBV7-3 to TRBJ2-7, with 8 bases identical to TRBD2. Germline CDR1 and CDR2: SGHTA and FQGTGA. The CDR3 runs to 15 residues. Trimming at V came to 5 bases and at J to 5 bases, leaving 11 bases not matched to a gene. The CDR3 bases are TGTGCCAGCAGCGGCTCTGGGACTAGTCAAAACGAGCAGTACTTC. Amino acid sequence: CASSGSGTSQNEQYF.

The chain carries TRBV7-8 and TRBJ2-2; D is unclear. CDR3 size: 13 residues. CDR1 is SGHVS, CDR2 FQNEAQ, per germline. Trimming removed 10 bases from V and 13 bases from J, with 22 bases in between. The CDR3 bases are TGTGCCATCCACAGTGTAAGCACAGATACGCTGTTTTTT. Amino acid sequence: CAIHSVSTDTLFF. Full variable domain (missing parts from reference TRBV7-8 and TRBJ2-2): GAGVSQSPRYKVAKRGQDVALRCDPISGHVSLFWYQQALGQGPEFLTYFQNEAQLDKSGLPSDRFFAERPEGSVSTLKIQRTQQEDSAVYLCAIHSVSTDTLFFGEGSRLTVL.

Of note for this clonotype: A junction end diverges from the germline sequence, so it may reflect a read error. The chain joins TRBV12-3 or TRBV12-4 to TRBJ2-1; D possibly matches TRBD1 or TRBD2 (5 bases each). The length of the CDR3 is 16 residues. The CDR3 region has the DNA TGTGCCAGCAGTCCCCCCCCGGGGCGGAACTACAGTGAGCTGTTTTTC. It encodes CASSPPPGRNYSELFF.

The V and J genes are TRBV7-2 and TRBJ2-2, with D possibly matching TRBD2 (5 bases). The CDR3 totals 16 residues. Germline V gives CDR1 SGHTA, CDR2 FQGNSA. V was pared by 0 bases and J by 12 bases, with 20 bases between. The CDR3 DNA reads as TGTGCCAGCAGCTTAGCGACCTCCCGGGGTACCGGTAAGCTGTTTTTT. It is translated as CASSLATSRGTGKLFF.

Comment on this clonotype: The CDR3 ends on some other residue instead of the conserved phenylalanine or tryptophan, so this is likely a read error. The chain carries TRBV11-1 and TRBJ2-5; D gene unclear. Between the trimmed V and J ends, which lost 3 bases and 3 bases, there was a span of 2 bases. Germline V gene data show CDR1 as SGHAT and CDR2 as FQDESV (reference sequence). There are 11 residues in the CDR3. CDR3 DNA: TGTGCCAGCAGCTTCGAAGAGACCCAGTACTCG. It is translated as CASSFEETQYS.

This clonotype occurred many times. V and J are TRBV10-3 and TRBJ2-1, with TRBD1 identical over 7 bases. This CDR3 has 14 residues. The V gene's germline CDR1 is ENHRY and CDR2 SYGVKD. V shed 2 bases, J shed 7 bases, and the junction held 5 bases outside the gene matches. CDR3 DNA sequence: TGTGCCATCAGTGAGACACAGGGGATGAATGAGCAGTTCTTC. This sequence encodes CAISETQGMNEQFF.

In the case of this clonotype: As the CDR3 is not closed by the conserved phenylalanine or tryptophan, this likely results from a read error. It is unclear where the CDR3 begins or ends on the DNA, so no DNA is shown, and the CDR3 is as TCRdb lists it. The gene calls are TRBV11-3 and TRBJ2-5. The CDR3 region is 16 residues in length, termini included. Germline assignment: CDR1 SGHNT and CDR2 YENEEA. CDR3 protein: CASSLGRVDGPETQLL.

Regarding this clonotype: The CDR3 end shows no conserved phenylalanine or tryptophan, and so a read error is likely. It is unclear where the CDR3 begins or ends on the DNA, so no DNA is shown, and the CDR3 is as TCRdb lists it. The chain couples TRBV27 to TRBJ2-5; TRBD1 is the table's D call and was not checked against the DNA. Germline V gene data show CDR1 as MNHEY and CDR2 as SMNVEV (reference sequence). The CDR3 is made up of 15 amino acids, end residues included. The CDR3 region is CASSPISADGETWFS.

This clonotype was detected many times. This chain links TRBV6-1 with TRBJ2-5; no definite D call. This CDR3 contains 14 residues. V gave up 7 bases and J gave up 2 bases, with 14 bases separating them. The germline gives CDR1 MNHNS, CDR2 SASEGT. The CDR3 DNA reads TGTGCCAGCACCCCCATGGGCGATCAAGAGACCCAGTACTTC. The encoded protein is CASTPMGDQETQYF.

V is TRBV27 and J is TRBJ1-6; 9 nucleotides line up with TRBD1. Looked up from germline, CDR1 is MNHEY and CDR2 is SMNVEV (reference sequence). This CDR3 comprises 18 residues. The junction had 8 bases not matched to a gene; V was cut back by 1 base and J by 4 bases. CDR3 sequence: CASSLWGQGAGYNSPLHF. CDR3 sequence (DNA): TGTGCCAGCAGTTTATGGGGACAGGGAGCGGGGTATAATTCACCCCTCCACTTT.

The chain has TRBV4-2 and TRBJ2-2; D tentatively fits TRBD1 or TRBD2 (5 bases each). The V gene lost 0 bases and the J gene lost 13 bases, with 15 bases spanning the gap. Germline CDR1 and CDR2: LGHNA and YNFKEQ. The CDR3 is made up of 14 amino acids. CDR3 coding DNA: TGTGCCAGCAGCCAAGATGTAGAACTAGGGACGCTGTTTTTT. It translates to CASSQDVELGTLFF.

This rearrangement joins TRBV6-1 to TRBJ2-1; D is perhaps TRBD2 (6 bases). Germline lookup yields CDR1 MNHNS and CDR2 SASEGT. This CDR3 has 15 residues. The V end lost 1 base, the J end lost 3 bases, and 10 bases lay between the germline ends. CDR3 sequence (DNA): TGTGCCAGCAGTGAAGGGGACTCTGACTACAATGAGCAGTTCTTC. Its protein product is CASSEGDSDYNEQFF.

To note about this clonotype: No conserved phenylalanine or tryptophan is present at the end of the CDR3, so a read error is the likely explanation. Because the CDR3's place on the DNA is in doubt, the DNA is left out and the CDR3 is given as listed by TCRdb. The J gene is TRBJ2-5, the V gene TRBV7-2; TRBD1 was called by the table and not checked on the DNA. The CDR3 totals 14 residues, both ends included. Germline V gene data show CDR1 as SGHTA and CDR2 as FQGNSA. Here the CDR3 reads CASSLTGNVETQHL.

This clonotype appeared a single time. The genes are TRBV7-2 and TRBJ2-3; D is perhaps TRBD1 or TRBD2 (6 bases each). CDR3 size: 16 residues. Between the trimmed V and J ends, which lost 8 bases and 2 bases, there was a span of 20 bases. Germline-derived CDR1 and CDR2 are SGHTA and FQGNSA. CDR3 in DNA: TGTGCCAGCGGGTGTCGTGGGGGGCGTGACACAGATACGCAGTATTTT. This encodes CASGCRGGRDTDTQYF.

This chain joins TRBV6-2 or TRBV6-3 and TRBJ2-1; 10 nucleotides agree with TRBD1. After removal of 8 bases from V and 10 bases from J, the junction contained 8 bases not matched to a gene. CDR3 length equals 13 residues. Germline values: CDR1 MNHEY, CDR2 SVGEGT. This CDR3 is CASGTGDSYEQFF. As DNA, the CDR3 is TGTGCCAGCGGGACAGGGGACTCCTACGAGCAGTTCTTC.

There are a few counts of this clonotype. The rearrangement joins TRBV5-6 to TRBJ1-4; 7 positions agree with TRBD1. The V gene end was trimmed by 2 bases and the J gene end by 0 bases; junction bases not matched to a gene: 7. The length of the CDR3 is 17 residues. Germline V gene sequence: CDR1 SGHDT, CDR2 YYEEEE. Written as DNA, the CDR3 is TGTGCCAGCAGCTTACAGGGGTTCCTACCAACTAATGAAAAACTGTTTTTT. As protein: CASSLQGFLPTNEKLFF.

Relative to its sample, this clonotype is medium-sized (0.01 to 0.1%). This chain uses TRBV7-3 with TRBJ2-2; D is undetermined. V lost 4 bases to trimming and J lost 6 bases, with 9 bases between them. This CDR3 comprises 13 residues. Germline lookup yields CDR1 SGHTA and CDR2 FQGTGA. The CDR3 loop is CASSYDSSGELFF. The CDR3, as DNA: TGTGCCAGCAGCTACGACTCATCCGGGGAGCTGTTTTTT.

This clonotype has at least ten counts. One base away lies a much larger clone, so this may be a sequencing read error. This sequence joins TRBV7-2 and TRBJ2-1, with D tentatively TRBD2 (6 bases). The CDR3 sequence is 15 residues long. Trimming took off 0 bases at V and 13 bases at J, with 19 bases between the two ends. CDR1 is SGHTA and CDR2 is FQGNSA in the germline V gene. The CDR3 nucleotides read TGTGCCAGCAGCTTAGCCGGGACTTCCGTAGAGACCCAGTTCTTC. Its protein product is CASSLAGTSVETQFF.

This clonotype was detected ten times or more. V and J are TRBV28 and TRBJ2-7; 12 positions agree with TRBD2. This CDR3 contains 17 residues. Germline V gene lookup returns CDR1 MDHEN and CDR2 SYDVKM. Unmatched junction bases numbered 8, after V lost 5 bases and J lost 0 bases. CDR3 sequence reads: CASSPGTSGPSSYEQYF. Written as DNA, the CDR3 is TGTGCCAGCAGTCCTGGGACTAGCGGGCCGAGCTCCTACGAGCAGTACTTC.

The CDR3 DNA reads as TGTGCCAGCAGCTCGGTTACGACGGACCAAGAGACCCAGTACTTC. It codes for CASSSVTTDQETQYF. The V and J genes are TRBV7-6 and TRBJ2-5; no firm D call. The CDR3 sequence is 15 residues long. V dropped 4 bases and J dropped 0 bases, with 12 bases sitting between them. Germline-derived CDR1 and CDR2 are SGHVS and FNYEAQ.

In this sample, this clonotype turned up many times. J is TRBJ2-1 and V is TRBV11-3; a possible D gene is TRBD1 (6 bases). The better agreement between TRBJ2-7 and the DNA end casts doubt on the J call. The germline gives CDR1 SGHNT, CDR2 YENEEA. The length of the CDR3 is 14 residues. The CDR3 DNA follows: TGTGCCAGCAGCTTGCGACACAGGGTCAATGAGCAGTACTTC. Amino acid sequence: CASSLRHRVNEQYF.

This clonotype is a singleton in its sample. An end of the junction differs from the germline gene, which may be a read error. V gene TRBV12-3 or TRBV12-4 combines with J gene TRBJ2-4; D is ambiguous. The CDR3 is 13 amino acids. The CDR3 spells CATSGMTKNMQYF. The CDR3 nucleotides are TGCGCCACCAGTGGGATGACCAAAAACATGCAGTATTTC.

J is TRBJ2-3 and V is TRBV7-3, with TRBD1 identical over 7 bases. Trimming removed 1 base from V and 13 bases from J; junction bases left unmatched: 8. The CDR3 spans 13 residues. CDR1 and CDR2 from the germline V gene are SGHTA and FQGTGA. The CDR3 sequence is CASSLIRDSEEYF. In DNA form, the CDR3 reads TGTGCCAGCAGCTTAATACGGGACAGCGAGGAGTATTTT.

This clonotype was seen at least ten times. DNA for the CDR3: TGTGCCAGCAGCTTGGGGGGCACTAGCACAGATACGCAGTATTTT. It is translated as CASSLGGTSTDTQYF. This chain connects TRBV11-3 to TRBJ2-3; either TRBD1 or TRBD2 may fit D (6 bases each). The CDR3 sequence is 15 residues long. Between the trimmed V and J ends, which lost 3 bases and 0 bases, there was a span of 10 bases. Germline values: CDR1 SGHNT, CDR2 YENEEA.